What follows is one T cell receptor (beta chain) and its context. Its antigen is not identified. Only in-frame clones appear in the TCRdb table, and some are missing; sequencing was by immunoSEQ multiplex PCR. Of some 150,000 clones in the sample, approximately 90% were seen once. These data belong to a study of T cell responses to AZD1222 COVID-19 vaccine. Whole-study context: Second-dose schedules of about 4 or about 12 weeks were combined.

V lost 6 bases and J lost 9, with 21 bases in between. Looked up from germline, CDR1 is LNHDA and CDR2 is SQIVND (reference sequence). This CDR3 is built from 15 residues. Study results and caveats: It was only a handful of AZD1222 recipients who were seropositive at baseline. Reports say nearly half of spike-specific TCRs go after unmutated variant regions. It should be noted that donors were predominantly white British and more often female, and clonal diversity was possibly underestimated.

This TCR was sampled from an adult in good health. This chain connects TRBV19 to TRBJ1-5; TRBD1 is a possible D gene (6 bases). Sequencing was performed on peripheral blood, taken on day 0 of AZD1222 vaccination. This CDR3 reads CASSSPPGAGGPQHF. DNA for the CDR3: TGTGCCAGTAGCTCCCCCCCGGGGGCAGGTGGGCCCCAGCATTTT.